A selection of T cell receptor beta chains follows, all from one sample in a study of Graves' ophthalmopathy and Graves' hyperthyroidism. MiXCR, applied by TCRdb to the multiplex PCR reads, yields one record per CDR3 protein. Of 350,000 to 450,000 distinct CDR3 sequences detected, about a sixth appear once; the ten largest clones hold around 1.4%. The sample was peripheral blood. These receptors came from a young woman with Graves' ophthalmopathy. CDR3s include the opening cysteine and the closing phenylalanine or tryptophan. A D gene is named only where the DNA matches it firmly. Not every row has a clone size; where given, it reads once, few, many or a size class.

CDR3nt: TGCAGTGCTAGAAAGCCTAGCGGGACGTCCTACGAGCAGTACTTC
CDR3aa: CSARKPSGTSYEQYF
abundance: many
v_gene: TRBV20-1
d_gene: TRBD2
j_gene: TRBJ2-7
len: 15

CDR3nt: TGTGCCAGCAGCCCCGATGTTGGCCGAGGGACTGAAGCTTTCTTT
CDR3aa: CASSPDVGRGTEAFF
abundance: many
v_gene: TRBV7-9
d_gene: .
j_gene: TRBJ1-1
len: 15

CDR3nt: TGTGCCAGCAGCCCTCAGGACAGGGCGAACACTGAAGCTTTCTTT
CDR3aa: CASSPQDRANTEAFF
abundance: many
v_gene: TRBV5-5
d_gene: TRBD1
j_gene: TRBJ1-1
len: 15

CDR3nt: TGTGCCAGCAGCTTAGCCCCCGGGACGTCAGATACGCAGTATTTT
CDR3aa: CASSLAPGTSDTQYF
abundance: many
v_gene: TRBV7-2
d_gene: .
j_gene: TRBJ2-3
len: 15

CDR3nt: TGTGCCAGTAGTATACGTGGACCTACCTACGAGCAGTACTTC
CDR3aa: CASSIRGPTYEQYF
abundance: many
v_gene: TRBV19
d_gene: .
j_gene: TRBJ2-7
len: 14

CDR3nt: TGTGCCAGCAGTTTATCCGGCTCGGGGGGCGCCTACGAGCAGTACTTC
CDR3aa: CASSLSGSGGAYEQYF
abundance: many
v_gene: TRBV27
d_gene: .
j_gene: TRBJ2-7
len: 16

CDR3nt: TGTGCCAGCAGTGAATCAGCACGCGAGCAGTACTTC
CDR3aa: CASSESAREQYF
abundance: many
v_gene: TRBV2
d_gene: .
j_gene: TRBJ2-7
len: 12

CDR3nt: TGTGCCAGCAGTTTAGCAAGGTCAGGCCAAGAGACCCAGTACTTC
CDR3aa: CASSLARSGQETQYF
abundance: .
v_gene: TRBV12-3/TRBV12-4
d_gene: .
j_gene: TRBJ2-5
len: 15

CDR3nt: TGTGCCAGCAGTTCGTATCGACCTTCGAACGGGGCCGCAGATACGCAGTATTTT
CDR3aa: CASSSYRPSNGAADTQYF
abundance: many
v_gene: TRBV28
d_gene: .
j_gene: TRBJ2-3
len: 18

CDR3nt: TGCGCCAGCAGCTCACAGACAGGAACCATGAACACTGAAGCTTTCTTT
CDR3aa: CASSSQTGTMNTEAFF
abundance: many
v_gene: TRBV5-1
d_gene: .
j_gene: TRBJ1-1
len: 16

CDR3nt: TGTGCCAGCAGCTCCACTGCAGGGGCGAGCTCCTACGAGCAGTACTTC
CDR3aa: CASSSTAGASSYEQYF
abundance: .
v_gene: TRBV12-3/TRBV12-4
d_gene: .
j_gene: TRBJ2-7
len: 16

CDR3nt: TGTGCCAGCAGCTTTGGGGCAGGCTTCTCCTACGAGCAGTACTTC
CDR3aa: CASSFGAGFSYEQYF
abundance: many
v_gene: TRBV11-2
d_gene: .
j_gene: TRBJ2-7
len: 15

CDR3nt: TGTGCCAGCAGTGGCCGGACAGGGTTGGGAGAGACCCAGTACTTC
CDR3aa: CASSGRTGLGETQYF
abundance: .
v_gene: TRBV6-1
d_gene: TRBD1
j_gene: TRBJ2-5
len: 15

CDR3nt: TGTGCCAGCAGTTACTCGAGGGTTAGGGGACAGGGATCCCAAGAGACCCAGTACTTC
CDR3aa: CASSYSRVRGQGSQETQYF
abundance: many
v_gene: TRBV6-5
d_gene: TRBD1
j_gene: TRBJ2-5
len: 19

CDR3nt: TGTGCCAGCAGTTACGTAACGGCGGGAGAGACCCAGTACTTC
CDR3aa: CASSYVTAGETQYF
abundance: many
v_gene: TRBV6-5
d_gene: .
j_gene: TRBJ2-5
len: 14

CDR3nt: TGTGCCAGCAGTGAAAATCCGGGACAGGGGGGAGTGGGACAGTACTTC
CDR3aa: CASSENPGQGGVGQYF
abundance: many
v_gene: TRBV6-1
d_gene: TRBD1
j_gene: TRBJ2-5
len: 16

CDR3nt: TGCGCCAGCAGCCAAGACCCTTACCAAAAGAACACTGAAGCTTTCTTT
CDR3aa: CASSQDPYQKNTEAFF
abundance: few
v_gene: TRBV4-3
d_gene: .
j_gene: TRBJ1-1
len: 16

CDR3nt: TGTGCCATCAGTGAGTCGAGGGGAACGGGAGTCGGAGAGACCCAGTACTTC
CDR3aa: CAISESRGTGVGETQYF
abundance: many
v_gene: TRBV10-3
d_gene: .
j_gene: TRBJ2-5
len: 17

CDR3nt: TGTGCCAGCAGCTTAATCCCTCACGATTGGGGTCCCAACGAGCAGTACTTC
CDR3aa: CASSLIPHDWGPNEQYF
abundance: many
v_gene: TRBV6-2/TRBV6-3
d_gene: .
j_gene: TRBJ2-7
len: 17